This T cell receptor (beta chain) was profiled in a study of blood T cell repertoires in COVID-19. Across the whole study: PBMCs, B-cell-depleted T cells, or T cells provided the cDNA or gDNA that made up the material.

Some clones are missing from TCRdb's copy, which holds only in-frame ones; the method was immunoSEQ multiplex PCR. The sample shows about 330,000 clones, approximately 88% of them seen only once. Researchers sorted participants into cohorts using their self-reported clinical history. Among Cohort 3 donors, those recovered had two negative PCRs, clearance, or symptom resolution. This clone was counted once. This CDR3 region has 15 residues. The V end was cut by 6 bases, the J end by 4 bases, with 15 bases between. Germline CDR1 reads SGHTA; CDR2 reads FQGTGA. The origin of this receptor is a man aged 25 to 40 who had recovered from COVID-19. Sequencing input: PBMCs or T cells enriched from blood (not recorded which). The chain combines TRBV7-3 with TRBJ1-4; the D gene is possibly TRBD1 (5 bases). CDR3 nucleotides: TGTGCCAGCAGTCCAGGAGGGGACCGTAATGAAAAACTGTTTTTT. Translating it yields CASSPGGDRNEKLFF.